This entry lists 22 T cell receptor beta chains sequenced from one sample in a study of blood T cell repertoires in COVID-19. Sequencing used immunoSEQ multiplex PCR; TCRdb keeps in-frame clones, though not all of them. In the table there are a few hundred thousand clones, approximately 89% of which are singletons. The sequenced sample consisted of PBMCs or T cells enriched from blood (not recorded which). The source is a man between 40 and 49 years old in a cohort exposed to, infected with or recovered from COVID-19 (not recorded which).

Note on this clone: The same CDR3 can be traced to other DNA sequences in this sample. V usage is TRBV7-9 and J usage is TRBJ2-5; TRBD1 is a possible D gene (5 bases). Per germline, CDR1 SEHNR and CDR2 FQNEAQ (reference sequence). The CDR3 spans 13 residues. The V end was cut by 5 bases, the J end by 1 base, with 8 bases between. The CDR3 is CASSPDTQETQYF. The CDR3 DNA is TGTGCCAGCAGCCCGGACACCCAAGAGACCCAGTACTTC.

The chain has TRBV3-1 (or the pseudogene TRBV3-2) and TRBJ2-2, with 9 bases that match TRBD1. Germline assignment: CDR1 LGHDT and CDR2 YNNKEL (reference sequence). CDR3 length: 17 amino acids. V shed 2 bases and J 4 bases; nucleotides not matched to a gene: 8. The CDR3 sequence is CASSQWGGQGGTGELFF. The CDR3 nucleotides are TGTGCCAGCAGCCAATGGGGGGGACAGGGAGGCACCGGGGAGCTGTTTTTT.

The V call is TRBV6-5, the J call TRBJ2-1; TRBD1 is a possible D gene (6 bases). With 5 bases removed from V and 14 bases from J, the gap between germline ends came to 13 bases. The CDR3 contains 11 residues. The V gene's germline CDR1 is MNHEY and CDR2 SVGAGI. The CDR3 nucleotides read TGTGCCAGCAGTAACCGGGACATGGAGTTCTTC. As protein: CASSNRDMEFF.

This rearrangement joins TRBV19 to TRBJ1-2; TRBD1 aligns across 7 bases. The germline V gene has CDR1 LNHDA and CDR2 SQIVND (reference sequence). Trimming at V came to 9 bases and at J to 4 bases, leaving 5 bases not matched to a gene. The CDR3 runs to 12 residues. The CDR3 sequence: CASQGQRYGYTF. The CDR3, as DNA: TGTGCCAGCCAGGGACAGCGCTATGGCTACACCTTC.

The chain has TRBV18 and TRBJ1-5; weak D call: TRBD1 (5 bases). The V end lost 2 bases, the J end lost 6 bases, and 11 bases lay between the germline ends. Germline-derived CDR1 and CDR2 are KGHSH and LQKENI. The CDR3 is 14 residues long. CDR3 nucleotide sequence: TGTGCCAGCTCACCAGGGGGGGAGGGTCAGCCCCAGCATTTT. This translates into CASSPGGEGQPQHF. Drawing the rest from reference TRBV18 and TRBJ1-5, the complete variable domain is NAGVMQNPRHLVRRRGQEARLRCSPMKGHSHVYWYRQLPEEGLKFMVYLQKENIIDESGMPKERFSAEFPKEGPSILRIQQVVRGDSAAYFCASSPGGEGQPQHFGDGTRLSIL.

The CDR3 loop is CASGSGQGAWGELFF. The CDR3 bases are TGTGCTAGTGGTTCGGGACAGGGGGCATGGGGGGAGCTGTTTTTT. This chain uses TRBV12-5 with TRBJ2-2; 12 nucleotides line up with TRBD1. V dropped 4 bases and J dropped 8; count of bases not matched to a gene: 5. The germline V gene encodes CDR1 LGHNT and CDR2 FRNRAP. CDR3 length: 15 residues.

The V and J genes are TRBV12-5 and TRBJ1-3; D not certain. This CDR3 has 15 residues. V was trimmed by 3 bases and J by 0 bases, leaving 9 bases between them. Germline-derived CDR1 and CDR2 are LGHNT and FRNRAP. CDR3 loop: CASGLDGSSGNTIYF. In DNA form, the CDR3 reads TGTGCTAGTGGTTTAGACGGGAGCTCTGGAAACACCATATATTTT.

This clone was seen more than once but under ten times. The CDR3 protein is CASSLDPGGSYSNQPQHF. The CDR3 coding sequence is TGTGCCAGCAGCTTAGACCCAGGGGGCTCATATAGCAATCAGCCCCAGCATTTT. The chain joins TRBV7-8 to TRBJ1-5, with TRBD1 matching 8 bases. The germline CDR1 and CDR2 sequences are SGHVS and FQNEAQ. The CDR3 spans 18 residues. V gave up 1 base and J gave up 0 bases; unmatched junction bases: 8.

This clone was detected a few times. V usage is TRBV18 and J usage is TRBJ1-2, with 7 bases that match TRBD1. Germline CDR1 reads KGHSH; CDR2 reads LQKENI. There are 15 residues in the CDR3. V lost 2 bases and J lost 4; bases outside the gene matches: 7. The CDR3 nucleotides are TGTGCCAGCTCACCAGACAGGGCAGTTGGCTATGGCTACACCTTC. This encodes CASSPDRAVGYGYTF.

This chain uses TRBV5-1 with TRBJ2-3, with D tentatively TRBD1 (6 bases). V lost 2 bases and J 0 bases, leaving 28 bases between the germline ends. CDR1 and CDR2 from the germline V gene are SGHRS and YFSETQ. The CDR3 sequence is 21 residues long. CDR3 in amino acids: CASSFSSIRGRNPRSTDTQYF. The CDR3 DNA sequence: TGCGCCAGCAGCTTTTCATCAATCAGGGGACGGAATCCCAGGAGCACAGATACGCAGTATTTT.

This chain links TRBV25-1 with TRBJ2-1; 8 bases match TRBD2. V lost 1 base, J lost 7 bases, and 9 bases stayed unmatched. CDR3 length: 16 residues. Looked up from germline, CDR1 is MGHDK and CDR2 is SYGVNS. This chain's CDR3 is CASSESGAGVRNEQFF. The CDR3 coding sequence is TGTGCCAGCAGTGAATCGGGAGCGGGAGTAAGAAATGAGCAGTTCTTC. Using reference TRBV25-1 and TRBJ2-1 for the parts outside the CDR3, the full variable domain is EADIYQTPRYLVIGTGKKITLECSQTMGHDKMYWYQQDPGMELHLIHYSYGVNSTEKGDLSSESTVSRIRTEHFPLTLESARPSHTSQYLCASSESGAGVRNEQFFGPGTRLTVL.

The chain is built from TRBV18 and TRBJ2-7; 12 bases line up with TRBD2. The V gene end was trimmed by 3 bases and the J gene end by 5 bases; junction bases not matched to a gene: 8. Germline CDR1 is KGHSH and CDR2 is LQKENI. This CDR3 comprises 16 residues. The CDR3 DNA follows: TGTGCCAGCTCACCCGTGACTAGCGGGAGATCTAACGAGCAGTACTTC. Amino acids: CASSPVTSGRSNEQYF.

The chain employs TRBV5-1 and TRBJ1-1; no definite D call. The CDR3 has 13 amino acids. Trimming shortened V by 0 bases and J by 5 bases, and 8 bases separated the two germline ends. Per germline, CDR1 SGHRS and CDR2 YFSETQ. The CDR3 nucleotides read TGCGCCAGCAGCTTGGTTTTCGGGACTGAAGCTTTCTTT. This encodes CASSLVFGTEAFF.

This clone was observed a single time. The J gene is TRBJ2-3, the V gene TRBV5-1; TRBD2 agrees at 8 bases. The CDR3 runs to 16 residues. The germline V gene encodes CDR1 SGHRS and CDR2 YFSETQ. V lost 4 bases to trimming and J lost 0 bases; unmatched junction nucleotides: 7. The CDR3 protein is CASSNIAGSSTDTQYF. CDR3 sequence (DNA): TGCGCCAGCAGCAACATAGCGGGATCTAGCACAGATACGCAGTATTTT. The full variable domain, completed using reference TRBV5-1 and TRBJ2-3, is KAGVTQTPRYLIKTRGQQVTLSCSPISGHRSVSWYQQTPGQGLQFLFEYFSETQRNKGNFPGRFSGRQFSNSRSEMNVSTLELGDSALYLCASSNIAGSSTDTQYFGPGTRLTVL.

This chain links TRBV28 with TRBJ1-2; 9 bases map to TRBD1. V trimming: 6 bases; J trimming: 8 bases; junction bases outside the gene matches: 10. Germline V gene data show CDR1 as MDHEN and CDR2 as SYDVKM. This CDR3 has 14 residues. In DNA, the CDR3 is TGTGCCAGCAGCGTCGGGGGGACAGGGAAGGGCTACACCTTC. Amino acid sequence: CASSVGGTGKGYTF.

The V call is TRBV19, the J call TRBJ1-4; possible D gene TRBD1, 6 bases. The V gene lost 6 bases and the J gene lost 0 bases, with 14 bases spanning the gap. The CDR3 contains 16 residues. In germline, CDR1 is LNHDA, CDR2 SQIVND (reference sequence). CDR3 in amino acids: CASSQPGVATNEKLFF. The CDR3 DNA reads TGTGCCAGTAGCCAGCCAGGGGTTGCAACTAATGAAAAACTGTTTTTT. The complete variable domain, with remaining parts taken from reference TRBV19 and TRBJ1-4, reads DGGITQSPKYLFRKEGQNVTLSCEQNLNHDAMYWYRQDPGQGLRLIYYSQIVNDFQKGDIAEGYSVSREKKESFPLTVTSAQKNPTAFYLCASSQPGVATNEKLFFGSGTQLSVL.

The chain employs TRBV11-2 and TRBJ2-6, with a possible D match to TRBD2 (5 bases). The CDR3 sequence is 16 residues long. The V gene's germline CDR1 is SGHAT and CDR2 FQNNGV. The V end was cut by 5 bases, the J end by 2 bases, with 13 bases between. The CDR3 sequence: CASSLLTGTGANVLTF. CDR3 nucleotide sequence: TGTGCCAGCAGCCTCCTCACGGGGACTGGGGCCAACGTCCTGACTTTC.

J is TRBJ2-7 and V is TRBV19, with 7 bases fitting TRBD1. With V trimmed by 2 bases and J by 3 bases, 7 bases remained unmatched. The CDR3 loop spans 15 amino acids. Germline lookup yields CDR1 LNHDA and CDR2 SQIVND (reference sequence). CDR3 in DNA: TGTGCCAGTAGTATAACCAGACAGGGCATCTACGAGCAGTACTTC. Protein sequence: CASSITRQGIYEQYF.

V is TRBV20-1 and J is TRBJ2-1; D ambiguous. CDR1 is DFQATT, CDR2 SNEGSKA, per germline (reference sequence). The germline V and J ends were trimmed by 7 bases and 1 base, with 5 bases remaining between them. CDR3 size: 11 residues. This CDR3 reads CSVTSYNEQFF. CDR3 nucleotides: TGCAGTGTAACTTCCTACAATGAGCAGTTCTTC.

V gene TRBV7-9 combines with J gene TRBJ2-2; no clear D. This CDR3 has 14 residues. Trimming took 2 bases from V and 0 from J, leaving 4 bases between them. Germline V gives CDR1 SEHNR, CDR2 FQNEAQ (reference sequence). CDR3 nucleotide sequence: TGTGCCAGCAGCTTACTAGCGAACACCGGGGAGCTGTTTTTT. It translates to CASSLLANTGELFF.

The chain combines TRBV19 with TRBJ1-2; D remains ambiguous. This CDR3 is 13 amino acids long. V was clipped by 7 bases and J by 5 bases, with 14 bases between them. The V gene's germline CDR1 is LNHDA and CDR2 SQIVND (reference sequence). CDR3 sequence reads: CASTLGGGYGYTF. In nucleotides, the CDR3 is TGTGCCAGTACCTTGGGAGGAGGATATGGCTACACCTTC.

Concerning this clone itself: Its ends do not fully match the called genes, so a read error is possible. This rearrangement joins TRBV9 to TRBJ2-6; no firm D call. The CDR3 length is 15 residues. The V gene's germline CDR1 is SGDLS and CDR2 YYNGEE. For the CDR3, the DNA is TGTGCCAGCACCGTACGGTCCTCTGGGGCCAACGTCCTGACTTTC. Translating gives CASTVRSSGANVLTF.